This TCR beta chain was recorded in a study of T-cell reconstitution after alpha-beta-depleted transplantation in children. The sample holds many counts of this clonotype. No antigen is known for it. Molecular barcoding with unique molecular identifiers was used for the TCRbeta library. MiXCR, applied by TCRdb to the PCR reads, yields one record per CDR3 protein. This sample has 200,000 to 250,000 distinct CDR3 sequences, with 9.5% to 13% found just once. General observations from the study: Some patients showed high day-60 TCRbeta diversity, which derived from surviving recipient T cells and thymic progenitors. A year post-transplant, T-cell counts and diversity derived mostly from newly produced T cells. Reports say that about two months after transplant, the alpha-beta T cells came out of several hundred graft clones that had expanded.

The clonotype originates from a child younger than two with acute myeloid leukemia, due to receive a stem cell transplant. The sequencing here drew on PBMCs, taken before TCRalphabeta/CD19-depleted stem cell transplant.

CDR3 region: CASSQASTGANVLTF. In DNA, the CDR3 is TGTGCCAGCAGCCAAGCCTCCACTGGGGCCAACGTCCTGACTTTC. This chain uses TRBV4-2 with TRBJ2-6; D is ambiguous. The CDR3 is made up of 15 amino acids. The germline V gene encodes CDR1 LGHNA and CDR2 YNFKEQ. Trimming left V 1 base short and J 2 bases short, with 6 bases between.